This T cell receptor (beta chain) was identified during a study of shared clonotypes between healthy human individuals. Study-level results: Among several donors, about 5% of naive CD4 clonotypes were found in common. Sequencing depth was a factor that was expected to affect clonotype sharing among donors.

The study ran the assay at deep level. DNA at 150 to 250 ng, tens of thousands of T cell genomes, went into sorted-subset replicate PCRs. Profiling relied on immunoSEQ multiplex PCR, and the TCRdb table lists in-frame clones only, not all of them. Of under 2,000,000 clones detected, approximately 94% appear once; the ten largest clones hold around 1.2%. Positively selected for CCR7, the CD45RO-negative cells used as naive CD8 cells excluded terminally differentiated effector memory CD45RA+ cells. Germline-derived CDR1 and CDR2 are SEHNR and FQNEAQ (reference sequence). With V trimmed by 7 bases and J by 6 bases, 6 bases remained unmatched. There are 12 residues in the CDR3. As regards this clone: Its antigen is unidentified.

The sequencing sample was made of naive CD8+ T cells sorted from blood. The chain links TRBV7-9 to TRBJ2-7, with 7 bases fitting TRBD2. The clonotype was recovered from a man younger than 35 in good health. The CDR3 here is CASKGWEGEQYF. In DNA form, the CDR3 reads TGTGCCAGCAAGGGGTGGGAGGGCGAGCAGTACTTC.